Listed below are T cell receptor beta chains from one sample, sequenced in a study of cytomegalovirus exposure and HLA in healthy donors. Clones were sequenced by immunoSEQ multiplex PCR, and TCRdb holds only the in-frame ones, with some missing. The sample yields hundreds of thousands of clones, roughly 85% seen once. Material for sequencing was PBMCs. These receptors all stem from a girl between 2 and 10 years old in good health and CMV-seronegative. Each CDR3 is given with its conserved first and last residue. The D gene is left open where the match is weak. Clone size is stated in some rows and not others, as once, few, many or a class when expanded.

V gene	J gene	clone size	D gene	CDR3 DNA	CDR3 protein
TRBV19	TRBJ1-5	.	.	TGTGCCAGTAGTACAGGGGAGGGCCAGCCCCAGCATTTT	CASSTGEGQPQHF
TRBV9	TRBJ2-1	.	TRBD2	TGTGCCAGCAGCGTCAGGCTAGCGGGGGCGGGTGAGCAGTTCTTC	CASSVRLAGAGEQFF
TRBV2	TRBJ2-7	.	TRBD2	TGTGCCAGCAGTGGACTAGCGGGAGTGCGGGAGCAGTACTTC	CASSGLAGVREQYF
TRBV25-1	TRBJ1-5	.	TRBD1	TGTGCCAGCAGTACCCAGGGGGCTGGGAATCAGCCCCAGCATTTT	CASSTQGAGNQPQHF
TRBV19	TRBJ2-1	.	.	TGTGCCAGTAGTATAATCACTAGCTGGGAGCAGTTCTTC	CASSIITSWEQFF
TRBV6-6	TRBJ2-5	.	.	TGTGTCAGCAGTTGGGCGGGGGCCTCAGAGACCCAGTACTTC	CVSSWAGASETQYF
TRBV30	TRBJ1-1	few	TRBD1	TGTGCCTATCACAGGGGATTGAACACTGAAGCTTTCTTT	CAYHRGLNTEAFF
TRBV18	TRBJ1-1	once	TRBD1	TGTGCCAGCTCGGTGGACAGGGGGCATACTGAAGCTTTCTTT	CASSVDRGHTEAFF
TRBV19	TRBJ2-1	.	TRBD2	TGTGCCAGTAGTATATTTGGGGGGGGGACTAGCGGAATATACAATGAGCAGTTCTTC	CASSIFGGGTSGIYNEQFF
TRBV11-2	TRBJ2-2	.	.	TGTGCCAGCAGCTTATCAGGACTAAATACCGGGGAGCTGTTTTTT	CASSLSGLNTGELFF
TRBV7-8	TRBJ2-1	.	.	TGTGCCAGCAGCTTAGCGGTGGGTCAGGGTGTGTGGATAGAGCAGTTCTTC	CASSLAVGQGVWIEQFF
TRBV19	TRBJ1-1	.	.	TGTGCCAGTAGTTGGCAGGGTGATACTGAAGCTTTCTTT	CASSWQGDTEAFF
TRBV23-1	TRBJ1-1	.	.	TGCGCCAGCAGTCCTAAACCGACAGGTCTTGAAGCTTTCTTT	CASSPKPTGLEAFF
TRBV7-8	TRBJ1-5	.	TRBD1	TGTGCCAGCAGCTTGGGACAGGGTATCAATCAGCCCCAGCATTTT	CASSLGQGINQPQHF
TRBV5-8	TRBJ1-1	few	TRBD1	TGTGCCAGCAGCCCTTCCCCCCTGGGACAGGGGAACACTGAAGCTTTCTTT	CASSPSPLGQGNTEAFF
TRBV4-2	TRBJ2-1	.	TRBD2	TGTGCCAGCAGCCAAGGAGGAGTAGCGGGTTACAATGAGCAGTTCTTC	CASSQGGVAGYNEQFF
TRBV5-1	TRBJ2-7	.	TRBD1	TGCGCCAGCAGCTTGGAAGGGGGCGGGTACGAGCAGTACTTC	CASSLEGGGYEQYF
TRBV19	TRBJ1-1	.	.	TGTGCCAGTAGTTCCCAGTACACTGAAGCTTTCTTT	CASSSQYTEAFF
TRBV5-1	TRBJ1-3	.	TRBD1	TGCGCCAGCAGCTTGGGGACAGGGATCAAAACTGGAAACACCATATATTTT	CASSLGTGIKTGNTIYF
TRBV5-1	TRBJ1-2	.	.	TGCGCCAGCAGCTTGGAAAGGGGGACTAATGGCTACACCTTC	CASSLERGTNGYTF
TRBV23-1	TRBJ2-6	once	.	TGCGCCAGCAGTCAGACCGGGACAAGGAAAGCATCTGGGGCCAACGTCCTGACTTTC	CASSQTGTRKASGANVLTF
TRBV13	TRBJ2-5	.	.	TGTGCCAGCAGCTCATCTGGACGTTCCGGGGTCGAAGAGACCCAGTACTTC	CASSSSGRSGVEETQYF
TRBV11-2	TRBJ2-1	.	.	TGTGCCAGCAGCCTTCGGGGTATCGATGAGCAGTTCTTC	CASSLRGIDEQFF
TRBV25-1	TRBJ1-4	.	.	TGTGCCAGCAGGCCCGAGGGGGAAGAAAAACTGTTTTTT	CASRPEGEEKLFF
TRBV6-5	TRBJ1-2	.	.	TGTGCCAGCAGGCGCGGAAGGGGCGGCTACACCTTC	CASRRGRGGYTF
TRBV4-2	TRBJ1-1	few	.	TGTGCCAGCAGCCAAGACAGGGACACTGAAGCTTTCTTT	CASSQDRDTEAFF
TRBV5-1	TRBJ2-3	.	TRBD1	TGCGCCAGCAGCATCCGACAGGGTACTACAGATACGCAGTATTTT	CASSIRQGTTDTQYF
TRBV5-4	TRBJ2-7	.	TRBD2	TGTGCCAGCAGCTTGGCCGCGTCTAGCGGGAGCTACGAGCAGTACTTC	CASSLAASSGSYEQYF
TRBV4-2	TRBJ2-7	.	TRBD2	TGTGCCAGCAGCCAAGATACCGCGGGAGGGCCCTACGAGCAGTACTTC	CASSQDTAGGPYEQYF
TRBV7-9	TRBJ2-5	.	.	TGTGCCAGCAGCTTGGTCCCGCTGGGGGGACAGACCAAAGAGACCCAGTACTTC	CASSLVPLGGQTKETQYF
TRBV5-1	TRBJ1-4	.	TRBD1	TGCGCCAGCAGCTGGACAGGGGTCGGGGAAAAACTGTTTTTT	CASSWTGVGEKLFF
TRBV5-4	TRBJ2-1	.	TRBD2	TGTGCCAGCAGCACCCGGACTAGCGGGACTGAAGGTGAGCAGTTCTTC	CASSTRTSGTEGEQFF
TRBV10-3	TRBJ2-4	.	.	TGTGCCATCAGTCCGGGACTAGCCAAAAACATTCAGTACTTC	CAISPGLAKNIQYF
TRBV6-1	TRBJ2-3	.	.	TGTGCCAGCAGTGGCTACAGGGCGGATACGCAGTATTTT	CASSGYRADTQYF
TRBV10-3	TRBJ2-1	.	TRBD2	TGTGCCATCAGTCCCGGGACTAGGAACAATGAGCAGTTCTTC	CAISPGTRNNEQFF
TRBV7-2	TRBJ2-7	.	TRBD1	TGTGCCAGCAGCTTCCGAGACAGGGGTTCCTACGAGCAGTACTTC	CASSFRDRGSYEQYF
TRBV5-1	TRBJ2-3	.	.	TGCGCCAGCAGCCCCGATTCTCCTAACACAGATACGCAGTATTTT	CASSPDSPNTDTQYF
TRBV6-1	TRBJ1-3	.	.	TGTGCCAGCACCGAGAGAGGGACTGGAAACACCATATATTTT	CASTERGTGNTIYF
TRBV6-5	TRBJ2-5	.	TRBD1	TGTGCCAGCAGACTCGGGACAGGGGGCGGGGAGACCCAGTACTTC	CASRLGTGGGETQYF
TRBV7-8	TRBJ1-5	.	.	TGTGCCAGCAGCTCGGACAGCGCCGGAGATCTACCTTATAGCAATCAGCCCCAGCATTTT	CASSSDSAGDLPYSNQPQHF
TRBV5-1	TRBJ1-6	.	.	TGCGCCAGCAGCTTGGAGCACGGGGAGCCCCTCCACTTT	CASSLEHGEPLHF
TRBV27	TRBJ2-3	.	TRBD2	TGTGCCAGCAGGCCCTCGGGACTAGCGGGAGTTCGCACAGATACGCAGTATTTT	CASRPSGLAGVRTDTQYF
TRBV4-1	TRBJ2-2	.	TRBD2	TGCGCCAGCAGCCACACCCGCCAAAAAACTAGCGGGCCCACCGGGGAGCTGTTTTTT	CASSHTRQKTSGPTGELFF
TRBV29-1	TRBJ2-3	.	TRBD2	TGCAGCGTCGATATCGCTAGCGGGAGGTGGTCAGATACGCAGTATTTT	CSVDIASGRWSDTQYF
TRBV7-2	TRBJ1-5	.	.	TGTGCCAGCAGCTTAGCGCCGGGGGGTCAGCCCCAGCATTTT	CASSLAPGGQPQHF